Below, 6 T cell receptor beta chains from the same sample are listed, as sequenced in a study of T cell responses to AZD1222 COVID-19 vaccine. Profiling relied on immunoSEQ multiplex PCR, and the TCRdb table lists in-frame clones only, not all of them. Of 150,000 to 200,000 clones in the sample, about 92% were seen once. The sample here was peripheral blood, taken on day 0 of AZD1222 vaccination. These receptors were collected from an adult in good health.

Here the CDR3 reads CASSPQGFGTTEAFF. DNA for the CDR3: TGCGCCAGCAGCCCGCAGGGGTTTGGGACCACTGAAGCTTTCTTT. The V gene is TRBV5-1, the J gene TRBJ1-1; tentatively, D is TRBD1 (6 bases). Germline V CDR1 and CDR2: SGHRS, YFSETQ. This CDR3 has 15 amino acids. Trimming cost V 4 bases and J 4 bases, with 17 bases left between them.

The chain has TRBV18 and TRBJ1-1; no clear D gene. V gave up 0 bases and J gave up 9 bases, with 14 bases separating them. The CDR3 length is 14 residues. Germline V gives CDR1 KGHSH, CDR2 LQKENI. This CDR3 is CASSPPAEVYKAFF. CDR3 in DNA: TGTGCCAGCTCACCACCGGCGGAGGTTTATAAAGCTTTCTTT. The full variable domain, with the rest looked up from reference TRBV18 and TRBJ1-1, is NAGVMQNPRHLVRRRGQEARLRCSPMKGHSHVYWYRQLPEEGLKFMVYLQKENIIDESGMPKERFSAEFPKEGPSILRIQQVVRGDSAAYFCASSPPAEVYKAFFGQGTRLTVV.

The chain couples TRBV6-1 to TRBJ1-5, with D possibly TRBD1 on 5 matching bases. The CDR3 consists of 16 residues. Deletions cut 4 bases from V and 6 bases from J, with 19 bases between. CDR1 and CDR2 (germline): MNHNS, SASEGT. The CDR3: CASSALRDGGGQPQHF. In DNA, the CDR3 is TGTGCCAGCAGTGCGCTCCGGGACGGCGGAGGTCAGCCCCAGCATTTT.

This chain joins TRBV19 and TRBJ2-2, with TRBD1 matching 12 bases. The V segment lost 6 bases and the J segment 7 bases; nucleotides outside the gene matches: 6. The length of the CDR3 is 15 residues. Germline-derived CDR1 and CDR2 are LNHDA and SQIVND (reference sequence). The DNA for the CDR3 is TGTGCCAGTAGGGGGACAGGGGGCGGTTTCGGGGAGCTGTTTTTT. It codes for CASRGTGGGFGELFF.

This chain connects TRBV29-1 to TRBJ1-2; possibly TRBD1 for D (5 bases). Per the germline V gene, CDR1 is SQVTM and CDR2 is ANQGSEA. Deletions cut 7 bases from V and 1 base from J, with 10 bases between. There are 12 residues in the CDR3. The CDR3: CSAGTDNYGYTF. CDR3 DNA: TGCAGCGCTGGGACGGATAACTATGGCTACACCTTC.

This chain uses TRBV24-1 with TRBJ2-6; maybe TRBD1 (6 bases). Germline CDR1 reads KGHDR; CDR2 reads SFDVKD. The CDR3 spans 15 residues. V lost 4 bases and J 2 bases, leaving 8 bases between the germline ends. The DNA of the CDR3 is TGTGCCACCAGTGAAGGGGGAACTGGGGCCAACGTCCTGACTTTC. Encoded protein: CATSEGGTGANVLTF.